The present T cell receptor (beta chain) was sequenced within a study of shared clonotypes between healthy human individuals. General study findings and limits: Larger estimated richness was generally recorded for naive subsets relative to memory subsets.

Germline values: CDR1 MDHEN, CDR2 SYDVKM. V was pared by 3 bases and J by 5 bases, with 7 bases between. The CDR3 spans 13 residues. The authors distributed each subset's genomic DNA evenly over several immunoSEQ plates. Replicate PCRs from sorted subsets contained approximately 220 ng DNA, which is around 30,000 T cell genomes. TCRdb's copy holds only in-frame clones and misses some; the assay was immunoSEQ multiplex PCR. The sample lists a few hundred thousand clones, about 96% occurring once. In the case of this clone: What it binds is unknown.

The clonotype was recovered from a man younger than 45 in good health. The chain carries TRBV28 and TRBJ1-4, with D uncertain. The specimen was memory CD8+ T cells sorted from blood. Subset: CD45RO+ cells pooled with CCR7-negative TemRA cells. Written as DNA, the CDR3 is TGTGCCAGCAGTTTTCCCCCCAATGAAAAACTGTTTTTT. Translated: CASSFPPNEKLFF.